Each of the 4 T cell receptor beta chains below was sequenced from the same sample in a study of breast tumors, draining lymph nodes, adjacent tissues (TCRdb year 2016). The axillary draining lymph nodes of breast cancer patients were the source of the lymph node samples. Libraries were prepared through multiplex PCR. Instrument used: Illumina HiSeq 2000. The raw public data were reprocessed by TCRdb itself: fastp quality trimming at Q25, MiXCR clonotype calling, in-frame beta chains only. Each entry is one CDR3 protein sequence, shown with its most common DNA and genes. The table for this sample lists 290,000 or so distinct CDR3 sequences; roughly 30% of them were counted only once. The ten top clones hold 0.85% to 1.3% of the sample. Sequenced material: axillary lymph node tissue. The receptors shown here come from a female donor with breast cancer. Some clones in this sample may be carry-over from other donors' samples.

This clonotype occurred a few times. This may be a read error: a much more frequent sequence differs by one nucleotide. The V gene is TRBV20-1, the J gene TRBJ2-1; 11 bases fit TRBD2. Germline loops: CDR1 DFQATT, CDR2 SNEGSKA (reference sequence). This CDR3 contains 14 residues. The CDR3 DNA sequence: TGCAGTGCTATTCTAGCGGGAGGCTACACTGAGCAGTTCTTC. It translates to CSAILAGGYTEQFF.

For this clonotype: At one of its ends the junction is not consistent with the germline gene, which may arise from a read error. The rearrangement uses TRBV2 and TRBJ2-5; D is possibly TRBD1 (6 bases). This CDR3 spans 14 amino acids. Looked up from germline, CDR1 is SNHLY and CDR2 is FYNNEI. CDR3: CATQSGVGQETLYF. In DNA, the CDR3 is TGTGCCACCCAATCAGGGGTCGGCCAAGAGACCCTGTACTTC. The whole variable domain, remainder taken from reference TRBV2 and TRBJ2-5, is EPEVTQTPSHQVTQMGQEVILRCVPISNHLYFYWYRQILGQKVEFLVSFYNNEISEKSEIFDDQFSVERPDGSNFTLKIRSTKLEDSAMYFCATQSGVGQETLYFGPGTRLLVL.

V is TRBV7-3 and J is TRBJ1-1; perhaps TRBD1 as D (6 bases). V was pared by 5 bases and J by 1 base, with 14 bases between. The CDR3 extends over 15 amino acids. Germline loops: CDR1 SGHTA, CDR2 FQGTGA. The CDR3: CASSLLGGQNTEAFF. CDR3 bases: TGTGCCAGCAGCCTCCTTGGGGGGCAGAACACTGAAGCTTTCTTT.

This clonotype was observed at least ten times. V gene TRBV7-9 combines with J gene TRBJ2-3, with 8 bases matching TRBD2. The V and J ends lost 2 bases and 6 bases, in that order; junction bases with no gene match: 10. Germline CDR1 reads SEHNR; CDR2 reads FQNEAQ (reference sequence). The CDR3 consists of 16 residues. This CDR3 is CASSLKAGVVTDTQYF. The CDR3 DNA reads as TGTGCCAGCAGCTTAAAAGCGGGAGTGGTCACGGATACGCAGTATTTT.